This is a list of T cell receptor beta chains from one sample in a study of PD-L1 blockade in urothelial cancer. Sequenced by immunoSEQ multiplex PCR; TCRdb stores in-frame clones only, minus some. The sample lists 100,000 or so clones, about nine tenths occurring once. The material sequenced was PBMCs, taken around atezolizumab (anti-PD-L1) treatment. All receptors derive from an elderly woman with urothelial cancer. CDR3s include the opening cysteine and the closing phenylalanine or tryptophan. D genes are given only for firm matches. Only some rows state a clone size, as once, few, many or a class for expanded clones.

size: -; V: TRBV19; D: -; J: TRBJ2-3; CDR3: CASSLGHTDTQYF; DNA: TGTGCCAGTAGTCTGGGACACACAGATACGCAGTATTTT
size: -; V: TRBV19; D: TRBD2; J: TRBJ2-7; CDR3: CASALLAGEQYF; DNA: TGTGCCAGTGCCTTACTAGCGGGGGAGCAGTACTTC
size: -; V: TRBV9; D: TRBD2; J: TRBJ2-7; CDR3: CASSVGGGRYEQYF; DNA: TGTGCCAGCAGCGTAGGAGGCGGGAGATACGAGCAGTACTTC
size: -; V: TRBV7-7; D: TRBD1; J: TRBJ2-5; CDR3: CASSLAGTGQETQYF; DNA: TGTGCCAGCAGCTTAGCAGGGACAGGGCAAGAGACCCAGTACTTC
size: -; V: TRBV30; D: -; J: TRBJ1-2; CDR3: CAWDAGNYGYTF; DNA: TGTGCCTGGGATGCAGGGAACTATGGCTACACCTTC
size: -; V: TRBV9; D: TRBD1; J: TRBJ1-3; CDR3: CASSVGTGTGNTIYF; DNA: TGTGCCAGCAGCGTTGGGACAGGGACAGGAAACACCATATATTTT
size: -; V: TRBV19; D: TRBD1; J: TRBJ1-1; CDR3: CATKQGGNTEAFF; DNA: TGTGCCACGAAACAGGGGGGGAACACTGAAGCTTTCTTT
size: -; V: TRBV28; D: -; J: TRBJ2-4; CDR3: CASRGGQPKNIQYF; DNA: TGTGCCAGCAGGGGGGGACAGCCTAAAAACATTCAGTACTTC
size: -; V: TRBV28; D: TRBD1; J: TRBJ1-5; CDR3: CASSSQGAPGQPQHF; DNA: TGTGCCAGCAGCTCGCAGGGGGCCCCAGGGCAGCCCCAGCATTTT
size: few; V: TRBV2; D: -; J: TRBJ1-2; CDR3: CASSVEFGYTF; DNA: TGTGCCAGCAGTGTAGAGTTTGGCTACACCTTC
size: once; V: TRBV7-9; D: -; J: TRBJ2-3; CDR3: CASRPGLTSTDTQYF; DNA: TGTGCCAGCAGACCGGGACTGACTAGCACAGATACGCAGTATTTT
size: -; V: TRBV29-1; D: -; J: TRBJ1-3; CDR3: CSASSTHSGNTIYF; DNA: TGCAGCGCTTCCTCCACTCACTCTGGAAACACCATATATTTT
size: -; V: TRBV6-1; D: -; J: TRBJ2-1; CDR3: CASRGSSYNEQFF; DNA: TGTGCCAGCAGGGGGAGCTCCTACAATGAGCAGTTCTTC
size: -; V: TRBV5-1; D: -; J: TRBJ1-1; CDR3: CASSLGPWGREGTEAFF; DNA: TGCGCCAGCAGCCTGGGACCCTGGGGGCGGGAGGGCACTGAAGCTTTCTTT
size: -; V: TRBV11-2; D: -; J: TRBJ2-2; CDR3: CASSFGDSGELFF; DNA: TGTGCCAGCAGCTTCGGCGACAGCGGGGAGCTGTTTTTT
size: few; V: TRBV29-1; D: -; J: TRBJ1-2; CDR3: CSVGVREDGYTF; DNA: TGCAGCGTTGGAGTTCGGGAGGATGGCTACACCTTC
size: -; V: TRBV19; D: -; J: TRBJ2-3; CDR3: CASRGGRLSDTQYF; DNA: TGTGCCAGTAGAGGGGGACGCCTGTCAGATACGCAGTATTTT
size: few; V: TRBV28; D: -; J: TRBJ1-4; CDR3: CASGVNEKLFF; DNA: TGTGCCAGCGGAGTTAATGAAAAACTGTTTTTT
size: -; V: TRBV6-5; D: -; J: TRBJ1-1; CDR3: CASSYPGTLITFF; DNA: TGTGCCAGCAGTTACCCGGGGACATTAATAACTTTCTTT
size: -; V: TRBV11-2; D: -; J: TRBJ1-3; CDR3: CASSASRGSSGNTIYF; DNA: TGTGCCAGCAGCGCGAGCCGGGGGAGCTCTGGAAACACCATATATTTT
size: -; V: TRBV9; D: TRBD1; J: TRBJ1-1; CDR3: CASSVEVQGVTEAFF; DNA: TGTGCCAGCAGCGTAGAAGTACAGGGGGTAACTGAAGCTTTCTTT
size: -; V: TRBV5-1; D: TRBD1; J: TRBJ2-7; CDR3: CASSEGTGGYGEQYF; DNA: TGCGCCAGCAGCGAAGGGACAGGGGGCTACGGCGAGCAGTACTTC
size: -; V: TRBV15; D: -; J: TRBJ1-1; CDR3: CATSSQMNTEAFF; DNA: TGTGCCACCAGCAGCCAGATGAACACTGAAGCTTTCTTT
size: -; V: TRBV28; D: -; J: TRBJ2-6; CDR3: CASRLEGQGWSGANVLTF; DNA: TGTGCCAGCCGTCTAGAGGGCCAAGGGTGGTCTGGGGCCAACGTCCTGACTTTC
size: -; V: TRBV5-4; D: -; J: TRBJ2-5; CDR3: CASSFGQGVRETQYF; DNA: TGTGCCAGCAGCTTTGGTCAAGGGGTTCGGGAGACCCAGTACTTC
size: -; V: TRBV19; D: -; J: TRBJ2-1; CDR3: CASSLWAKSSYNEQFF; DNA: TGTGCCAGTAGTTTATGGGCCAAGAGCTCCTACAATGAGCAGTTCTTC